This T cell receptor beta chain came from a study of OX40 agonist ivuxolimab in advanced cancers. Profiling relied on immunoSEQ multiplex PCR, and the TCRdb table lists in-frame clones only, not all of them. The repertoire has more than 40,000 clones, around 77% of them found once; the top ten carry over 2%. The CDR3 totals 15 residues. The J segment lost 1 base and the V segment lost 10 bases, leaving 12 bases of the junction unmatched. Germline V lookup: CDR1 MDHEN, CDR2 SYDVKM. The sequences come from CD4+ or CD8+ T cells sorted from blood, collected in a trial of the OX40 agonist ivuxolimab. The rearrangement uses TRBV28 and TRBJ1-1, with 7 bases matching TRBD1. The receptor's source is an adult with an advanced solid tumor such as melanoma, head and neck, liver or kidney cancer. CDR3 in amino acids: CATQGPGGRNTEAFF. CDR3 sequence (DNA): TGTGCCACCCAGGGCCCAGGGGGGAGGAACACTGAAGCTTTCTTT.